The 14 T cell receptor beta chains given below trace back to one sample, sequenced in a study of blood T cell repertoires in COVID-19. This table comes from immunoSEQ multiplex PCR, and its TCRdb copy is limited to in-frame clones, with some not included. The top ten clones hold about 4.5% of a sample with some 130,000 clones, roughly 90% of them seen once. Sequencing was performed on PBMCs or T cells enriched from blood (not recorded which). The receptors here all came from a man in his forties or fifties who had recovered from COVID-19.

The genes are TRBV9 and TRBJ2-5; D might be TRBD1 (6 bases). The CDR3 runs 14 residues. The V end lost 0 bases, the J end lost 5 bases, and 11 bases lay between the germline ends. Germline CDR1 is SGDLS and CDR2 is YYNGEE. The CDR3 is CASSVATRGETQYF. CDR3 nucleotide sequence: TGTGCCAGCAGCGTAGCAACTAGGGGGGAGACCCAGTACTTC.

The chain joins TRBV3-1 (or the pseudogene TRBV3-2) to TRBJ1-1; TRBD1 agrees at 7 bases. The CDR3 extends over 18 amino acids. Germline V gene lookup returns CDR1 LGHDT and CDR2 YNNKEL (reference sequence). V was pared by 4 bases and J by 1 base, with 15 bases of the junction left unmatched. CDR3 in amino acids: CASSPTLRHRDRNTEAFF. The CDR3 coding sequence is TGTGCCAGCAGCCCGACATTACGACACCGGGACAGGAACACTGAAGCTTTCTTT.

CDR3 amino acids: CAWSPPGIRNEKLFF. The CDR3 DNA is TGTGCCTGGAGTCCCCCAGGGATCCGTAATGAAAAACTGTTTTTT. The rearrangement uses TRBV30 and TRBJ1-4; tentatively, D is TRBD1 (5 bases). This CDR3 has 15 amino acids. V lost 2 bases, J lost 4 bases, and 14 bases lay in between. Germline V gene data show CDR1 as GTSNPN and CDR2 as SVGIG (reference sequence).

The CDR3 protein is CASSPGQGVNYGYTF. The CDR3 coding sequence is TGTGCCAGCAGCCCAGGACAGGGAGTCAACTATGGCTACACCTTC. The rearrangement uses TRBV9 and TRBJ1-2; 8 bases align to TRBD1. From germline, CDR1 is SGDLS and CDR2 YYNGEE. V shed 4 bases and J 2 bases; nucleotides not matched to a gene: 7. The CDR3 runs to 15 residues. The variable domain in full, completed from reference TRBV9 and TRBJ1-2, reads DSGVTQTPKHLITATGQRVTLRCSPRSGDLSVYWYQQSLDQGLQFLIQYYNGEERAKGNILERFSAQQFPDLHSELNLSSLELGDSALYFCASSPGQGVNYGYTFGSGTRLTVV.

The rearrangement uses TRBV5-1 and TRBJ2-3; D gene ambiguous. The CDR3 loop spans 16 amino acids. CDR1 is SGHRS and CDR2 is YFSETQ in the germline V gene. V lost 0 bases and J 0 bases, leaving 11 bases between the germline ends. The CDR3 is CASSLGAVPSTDTQYF. CDR3 DNA sequence: TGCGCCAGCAGCTTGGGGGCTGTACCTAGCACAGATACGCAGTATTTT.

The V and J genes are TRBV28 and TRBJ1-2, with D hard to call. This CDR3 has 11 amino acids. The V gene lost 5 bases and the J gene lost 7 bases, with 8 bases spanning the gap. CDR1 is MDHEN and CDR2 is SYDVKM in the germline V gene. The DNA for the CDR3 is TGTGCCAGCAGTCGTAACACTGGCTACACCTTC. This encodes CASSRNTGYTF.

The chain uses TRBV27 and TRBJ1-1; D is unclear. Trimming took 6 bases from V and 5 from J, leaving 10 bases between them. Germline CDR1 reads MNHEY; CDR2 reads SMNVEV (reference sequence). This CDR3 has 12 residues. CDR3 bases: TGTGCCAGCAGCCTAACGGGGACTGAAGCTTTCTTT. This gives the protein CASSLTGTEAFF.

The chain recombines TRBV5-1 with TRBJ1-2; 10 positions agree with TRBD1. V lost 4 bases, J lost 8 bases, and 5 bases stayed unmatched. Germline CDR1 reads SGHRS; CDR2 reads YFSETQ. The CDR3 has 13 residues. The CDR3 spells CASSIGQGEGYTF. The DNA for the CDR3 is TGCGCCAGCAGCATCGGACAGGGGGAAGGCTACACCTTC.

This clone was counted a single time. This rearrangement joins TRBV5-1 to TRBJ1-1, with 10 bases identical to TRBD1. Germline assignment: CDR1 SGHRS and CDR2 YFSETQ. The V gene end was trimmed by 4 bases and the J gene end by 4 bases; junction bases not matched to a gene: 10. The CDR3 sequence is 16 residues long. The CDR3 bases are TGCGCCAGCAGCCCACTCCCGACAGGGGGCGGCACTGAAGCTTTCTTT. This sequence encodes CASSPLPTGGGTEAFF. The variable domain in full, completed from reference TRBV5-1 and TRBJ1-1, reads KAGVTQTPRYLIKTRGQQVTLSCSPISGHRSVSWYQQTPGQGLQFLFEYFSETQRNKGNFPGRFSGRQFSNSRSEMNVSTLELGDSALYLCASSPLPTGGGTEAFFGQGTRLTVV.

This clone has more than one count but fewer than ten. The chain employs TRBV9 and TRBJ1-6, with D tentatively TRBD1 (6 bases). Germline V gene data show CDR1 as SGDLS and CDR2 as YYNGEE. V lost 4 bases, J lost 7 bases, and 12 bases lay in between. The CDR3 covers 14 residues. CDR3 sequence reads: CASSLGQPNSPLHF. The CDR3 DNA reads TGTGCCAGCAGCCTTGGACAGCCCAATTCACCCCTCCACTTT.

The chain links TRBV4-3 to TRBJ2-1, with 10 bases aligning to TRBD2. Per the germline V gene, CDR1 is LGHNA and CDR2 is YSLEER. J lost 3 bases, V lost 7 bases, and 9 bases had no gene match. The CDR3 runs 16 residues. Here the CDR3 reads CASKYRSGGDYNEQFF. In nucleotides, the CDR3 is TGCGCCAGCAAATACCGAAGCGGGGGGGACTACAATGAGCAGTTCTTC.

The chain joins TRBV7-2 to TRBJ2-2, with 8 bases identical to TRBD1. With V trimmed by 4 bases and J by 4 bases, 5 bases remained unmatched. Germline V lookup: CDR1 SGHTA, CDR2 FQGNSA. CDR3 length: 15 residues. The CDR3 nucleotides are TGTGCCAGCAGCTCGAGACAGGGGATCACCGGGGAGCTGTTTTTT. It codes for CASSSRQGITGELFF.

The chain carries TRBV28 and TRBJ2-1, with 8 bases matching TRBD2. V was clipped by 3 bases and J by 4 bases; unmatched bases: 5. Germline CDR1 is MDHEN and CDR2 is SYDVKM. This CDR3 comprises 15 residues. The CDR3 spells CASSFRGTRYNEQFF. In DNA form, the CDR3 reads TGTGCCAGCAGTTTTCGGGGGACTAGATACAATGAGCAGTTCTTC.

The chain recombines TRBV3-1 (or the pseudogene TRBV3-2) with TRBJ2-7; D not resolved. V gave up 3 bases and J gave up 3 bases, with 3 bases separating them. The CDR3 loop spans 11 amino acids. Germline V lookup: CDR1 LGHDT, CDR2 YNNKEL (reference sequence). This chain's CDR3 is CASSQRYEQYF. Here the CDR3 DNA reads TGTGCCAGCAGCCAGCGCTACGAGCAGTACTTC.